These T cell receptor beta chains were read from a single sample in a study of response to subunit inactivated influenza vaccine. Each CDR3 protein is one row after TCRdb ran MiXCR on the RT-PCR reads. The data hold just under 550,000 distinct CDR3 sequences, with roughly a quarter observed a single time. These sequences were also reported in another study, on T cells expressing NK-cell markers.

The sample was CD4+ T cells sorted from PBMCs, taken 11 to 12 days after vaccination. Receptors were obtained from a middle-aged man who received an inactivated influenza vaccine. Both conserved end residues are part of each CDR3. The D gene is left open where the match is weak. Some rows mark clone size as missing; the rest say once, few, many or name a class of expanded clone.

j_gene | v_gene | d_gene | abundance | CDR3aa | CDR3nt
TRBJ1-4 | TRBV6-1 | NA | NA | CASRTRGGLDKLFF | TGTGCCAGCAGGACCCGGGGCGGGTTGGACAAACTGTTTTTT
TRBJ2-4 | TRBV28 | NA | NA | CASSIPPGSASHKNIQYF | TGTGCCAGCAGTATACCCCCCGGGAGCGCGTCTCACAAAAACATTCAGTACTTC
TRBJ1-5 | TRBV20-1 | NA | NA | CSARTESQPQHF | TGCAGTGCTAGGACAGAGAGTCAGCCCCAGCATTTT
TRBJ2-1 | TRBV7-6 | NA | few | CASSLVEASGEQFF | TGTGCCAGCAGCTTAGTAGAAGCGAGTGGGGAGCAGTTCTTC
TRBJ2-7 | TRBV24-1 | NA | NA | CATSDRGSEQYF | TGTGCCACCAGTGATAGGGGAAGCGAGCAGTACTTC
TRBJ2-2 | TRBV20-1 | NA | NA | CSARDQTGGWSGELFF | TGCAGTGCTAGAGATCAGACAGGCGGCTGGTCCGGGGAGCTGTTTTTT
TRBJ1-3 | TRBV11-2 | TRBD1 | NA | CATRSRDRVSGNTIYF | TGTGCCACCAGAAGCCGGGACAGGGTCTCTGGAAACACCATATATTTT
TRBJ2-2 | TRBV7-2 | NA | few | CASSSGSWGTGELFF | TGTGCCAGCAGCTCCGGGAGTTGGGGCACCGGGGAGCTGTTTTTT
TRBJ1-5 | TRBV28 | NA | NA | CASSLGTPSDQPQHF | TGTGCCAGCAGTTTAGGCACACCGTCTGATCAGCCCCAGCATTTT
TRBJ2-4 | TRBV9 | TRBD2 | few | CASSARPGGWENIQYF | TGTGCCAGCAGCGCCCGACCGGGGGGGTGGGAAAACATTCAGTACTTC
TRBJ1-2 | TRBV28 | NA | NA | CASSTTRVGGYTF | TGTGCCAGCAGTACGACACGGGTGGGCGGCTACACCTTC
TRBJ1-1 | TRBV12-3/TRBV12-4 | NA | NA | CASSFFSGNTEAFF | TGTGCCAGCAGTTTTTTCTCAGGGAACACTGAAGCTTTCTTT
TRBJ2-5 | TRBV7-6 | TRBD1 | NA | CASRGQGSRHQETQYF | TGTGCCAGCAGAGGACAGGGTAGTCGGCACCAAGAGACCCAGTACTTC
TRBJ2-1 | TRBV7-2 | NA | NA | CATRPAASADEQFF | TGTGCCACCCGTCCAGCAGCTTCGGCCGATGAGCAGTTCTTC
TRBJ1-1 | TRBV12-3/TRBV12-4 | TRBD1 | once | CASRPDRGRFTEAFF | TGTGCCAGCAGACCCGACAGGGGGCGTTTCACTGAAGCTTTCTTT
TRBJ1-1 | TRBV9 | NA | NA | CASSVRESWTEAFF | TGTGCCAGCAGCGTACGGGAGTCGTGGACTGAAGCTTTCTTT
TRBJ2-7 | TRBV6-1 | NA | NA | CASSEDSLYEQYF | TGTGCCAGCAGTGAAGATAGCTTATACGAGCAGTACTTC